These 32 T cell receptor beta chains share one sample of origin, sequenced in a study of blood T cell repertoires in COVID-19. TCRdb's table, derived via immunoSEQ multiplex PCR, lists solely in-frame clones and lacks some. Among about 190,000 clones listed, around 78% were seen once. Material for sequencing was peripheral blood. The receptor set was obtained from a woman aged 80 or over with active or convalescent COVID-19.

The chain is built from TRBV4-3 and TRBJ1-1; 8 bases match TRBD1. CDR3 length: 16 amino acids. The germline gives CDR1 LGHNA, CDR2 YSLEER. J gave up 4 bases and V 0 bases, and 7 bases lay outside the gene matches. CDR3: CASSQDRTGLFTEAFF. The CDR3 DNA reads TGCGCCAGCAGCCAAGATCGGACAGGGCTGTTCACTGAAGCTTTCTTT.

This clone was counted a few times. CDR3 sequence: CASRMPGQGRHF. The CDR3 DNA sequence: TGTGCCAGCAGGATGCCGGGACAGGGTAGGCATTTT. The V call is TRBV12-3 or TRBV12-4, the J call TRBJ1-5, with TRBD1 matching 9 bases. This CDR3 is 12 amino acids long. With V trimmed by 6 bases and J by 15 bases, 9 bases remained unmatched.

This clone was detected a few times. This chain uses TRBV7-9 with TRBJ2-1, with D perhaps TRBD1 (6 bases). The CDR3 sequence is 15 residues long. Germline V lookup: CDR1 SEHNR, CDR2 FQNEAQ (reference sequence). Trimming stripped 6 bases from V and 3 bases from J, with 15 bases between. The CDR3 protein is CASSWTAYGYNEQFF. CDR3 DNA sequence: TGTGCCAGCAGTTGGACAGCTTACGGCTACAATGAGCAGTTCTTC.

This clone has a handful of counts. The chain has TRBV3-1 (or the pseudogene TRBV3-2) and TRBJ1-2; 12 nucleotides match TRBD1. The germline gives CDR1 LGHDT, CDR2 YNNKEL (reference sequence). The CDR3 extends over 18 amino acids. The V and J ends lost 3 bases and 0 bases, in that order; junction bases with no gene match: 8. The CDR3 nucleotides read TGTGCCAGCAGCCAGATAAGGGACAGGGGGCTTTCTAACTATGGCTACACCTTC. Protein sequence: CASSQIRDRGLSNYGYTF.

CDR3 sequence: CASSPSGGVDTQYF. CDR3 coding DNA: TGTGCCAGCAGCCCTAGCGGGGGGGTAGATACGCAGTATTTT. The chain links TRBV5-6 to TRBJ2-3; 12 bases are a match to TRBD2. V lost 4 bases, J lost 5 bases, and 2 bases stayed unmatched. CDR1 and CDR2 from the germline V gene are SGHDT and YYEEEE. This CDR3 is built from 14 residues.

The CDR3 reads CASSYDVGGEQYF. Here the CDR3 DNA reads TGCGCCAGCAGCTACGACGTCGGGGGAGAGCAGTACTTC. The V and J genes are TRBV5-1 and TRBJ2-7, with a weak D call TRBD2 (6 bases). This CDR3 comprises 13 residues. CDR1 is SGHRS and CDR2 is YFSETQ in the germline V gene. V was pared by 3 bases and J by 7 bases, with 14 bases between. Complete variable domain (other parts from reference TRBV5-1 and TRBJ2-7): KAGVTQTPRYLIKTRGQQVTLSCSPISGHRSVSWYQQTPGQGLQFLFEYFSETQRNKGNFPGRFSGRQFSNSRSEMNVSTLELGDSALYLCASSYDVGGEQYFGPGTRLTVT.

This chain joins TRBV10-2 and TRBJ2-5, with D possibly TRBD1 on 6 matching bases. This CDR3 has 15 amino acids. V shed 2 bases and J shed 4 bases, with 14 bases lying between them. Germline V lookup: CDR1 WSHSY, CDR2 SAAADI. CDR3 coding DNA: TGCGCCAGCAGTGAGGCGAACAGGGTGAGAGAGACCCAGTACTTC. This translates into CASSEANRVRETQYF.

This sequence joins TRBV4-1 and TRBJ1-2, with D possibly TRBD1 on 6 matching bases. V lost 6 bases to trimming and J lost 8 bases, with 13 bases between them. Germline V lookup: CDR1 MGHRA, CDR2 YSYEKL. The CDR3 covers 12 residues. The CDR3 coding sequence is TGCGCCAGCAGTCCTCAGGGGAGAGGCTACACCTTC. As protein: CASSPQGRGYTF.

This sequence joins TRBV4-3 and TRBJ1-2, with D tentatively TRBD1 (6 bases). The CDR3 extends over 13 amino acids. V lost 5 bases and J lost 4, with 11 bases in between. Germline loops: CDR1 LGHNA, CDR2 YSLEER. CDR3 nucleotide sequence: TGCGCCAGCAGCAGGGACACAGCCTATGGCTACACCTTC. It codes for CASSRDTAYGYTF.

A few counts support this clone. The CDR3 loop is CARSPLGTARSGVYSNQPQHF. The CDR3 coding sequence is TGTGCCAGAAGCCCCTTGGGGACAGCACGGTCTGGGGTTTATAGCAATCAGCCCCAGCATTTT. This sequence joins TRBV5-3 and TRBJ1-5; 7 bases are shared with TRBD1. TRBV5-3 is labeled an ORF, and its function is uncertain. There are 21 residues in the CDR3. Trimming removed 4 bases from V and 0 bases from J; junction bases left unmatched: 22.

This clone was detected once. The CDR3, as DNA: TGTGCCAGCTCCGGGACAGGGTACACCGGGGAGCTGTTTTTT. Protein sequence: CASSGTGYTGELFF. The genes are TRBV5-4 and TRBJ2-2; TRBD1 agrees at 9 bases. CDR1 SGHNT and CDR2 YYREEE come from the germline V gene (reference sequence). This CDR3 has 14 residues. J was trimmed by 3 bases and V by 7 bases; bases with no gene match: 4.

The chain recombines TRBV29-1 with TRBJ2-7; weak D call: TRBD2 (5 bases). The germline V gene has CDR1 SQVTM and CDR2 ANQGSEA. There are 12 residues in the CDR3. Between the trimmed V and J ends, which lost 6 bases and 5 bases, there was a span of 14 bases. The CDR3 DNA sequence: TGCAGCGTCCGGACTGCTGTCAACGAGCAGTACTTC. Its protein is CSVRTAVNEQYF.

The V and J genes are TRBV14 and TRBJ2-7; possibly TRBD2 for D (6 bases). Germline values: CDR1 SGHDN, CDR2 FVKESK. This CDR3 region has 13 residues. Deletions cut 4 bases from V and 3 bases from J, with 10 bases between. CDR3 nucleotide sequence: TGTGCCAGCAGCCCCTCGGGGGTCTACGAGCAGTACTTC. Protein sequence: CASSPSGVYEQYF. The complete variable domain, with remaining parts taken from reference TRBV14 and TRBJ2-7, reads EAGVTQFPSHSVIEKGQTVTLRCDPISGHDNLYWYRRVMGKEIKFLLHFVKESKQDESGMPNNRFLAERTGGTYSTLKVQPAELEDSGVYFCASSPSGVYEQYFGPGTRLTVT.

This clone was observed a single time. The V call is TRBV2, the J call TRBJ1-1; D gene ambiguous. The CDR3 length is 13 residues. Deletions cut 4 bases from V and 5 bases from J, with 11 bases between. Looked up from germline, CDR1 is SNHLY and CDR2 is FYNNEI. The CDR3 spells CASSGTGFTEAFF. In DNA, the CDR3 is TGTGCCAGCAGTGGTACGGGATTTACTGAAGCTTTCTTT. Complete variable domain (other parts from reference TRBV2 and TRBJ1-1): EPEVTQTPSHQVTQMGQEVILRCVPISNHLYFYWYRQILGQKVEFLVSFYNNEISEKSEIFDDQFSVERPDGSNFTLKIRSTKLEDSAMYFCASSGTGFTEAFFGQGTRLTVV.

V usage is TRBV4-1 and J usage is TRBJ2-1; 9 nucleotides match TRBD1. Per germline, CDR1 MGHRA and CDR2 YSYEKL. The CDR3 is 15 residues long. Trimming removed 5 bases from V and 7 bases from J; junction bases left unmatched: 9. As DNA, the CDR3 is TGCGCCAGCAGCGATCCGGGACAGGGCCTGAATGAGCAGTTCTTC. Translating gives CASSDPGQGLNEQFF.

The chain recombines TRBV7-9 with TRBJ2-5; TRBD2 matches 9 bases. This CDR3 contains 15 residues. The V and J ends lost 6 bases and 2 bases, in that order; junction bases with no gene match: 7. Germline assignment: CDR1 SEHNR and CDR2 FQNEAQ (reference sequence). CDR3 in DNA: TGTGCCAGCAGACCGATAAGCGGGGGGCAAGAGACCCAGTACTTC. The encoded protein is CASRPISGGQETQYF.

The V call is TRBV5-4, the J call TRBJ2-7, with a tentative D call TRBD2 (6 bases). Per germline, CDR1 SGHNT and CDR2 YYREEE (reference sequence). This CDR3 has 12 amino acids. Trimming cost V 4 bases and J 4 bases, with 9 bases left between them. CDR3 sequence reads: CASSPGSYEQYF. For the CDR3, the DNA is TGTGCCAGCAGCCCCGGGAGTTACGAGCAGTACTTC.

V gene TRBV6-1 combines with J gene TRBJ2-3, with 12 bases matching TRBD2. CDR1 is MNHNS and CDR2 is SASEGT in the germline V gene. The CDR3 consists of 19 residues. V trimming: 1 base; J trimming: 3 bases; junction bases outside the gene matches: 11. The chain's CDR3 is CASSEVVSSGGASTDTQYF. Here the CDR3 DNA reads TGTGCCAGCAGTGAAGTAGTGTCTAGCGGGGGGGCCAGTACAGATACGCAGTATTTT.

The genes are TRBV7-6 and TRBJ1-6; D remains ambiguous. This CDR3 region has 13 residues. Trimming removed 10 bases from V and 5 bases from J, with 12 bases in between. Germline V gives CDR1 SGHVS, CDR2 FNYEAQ. The CDR3 DNA sequence: TGTGCCATTTCGCGGGCGGATAATTCACCCCTCCACTTT. It yields the protein CAISRADNSPLHF.

The rearrangement uses TRBV6-5 and TRBJ2-2, with a weak D call TRBD1 (5 bases). Looked up from germline, CDR1 is MNHEY and CDR2 is SVGAGI. Trimming removed 6 bases at V and 0 bases at J, with 11 bases between. The CDR3 covers 15 residues. In DNA, the CDR3 is TGTGCCAGCAGCAACAGGAGACCGAACACCGGGGAGCTGTTTTTT. It codes for CASSNRRPNTGELFF.

This rearrangement joins TRBV4-2 to TRBJ2-3, with TRBD2 matching over 12 bases. Germline CDR1 is LGHNA and CDR2 is YNFKEQ. Trimming removed 0 bases from V and 4 bases from J; junction bases left unmatched: 5. The CDR3 has 17 residues. CDR3 sequence reads: CASSQDGASGGADTQYF. In DNA, the CDR3 is TGTGCCAGCAGCCAAGATGGGGCTAGCGGGGGGGCAGATACGCAGTATTTT.

This chain's CDR3 is CASAHTSGTGELFF. The CDR3 DNA is TGTGCCAGCGCGCACACCTCAGGGACCGGGGAGCTGTTTTTT. The chain has TRBV21-1 and TRBJ2-2; TRBD1, the D gene given by the table, was not confirmed from the DNA. TRBV21-1 counts as a pseudogene. The CDR3 is 14 amino acids.

This chain joins TRBV28 and TRBJ1-3; unclear D gene. Per the germline V gene, CDR1 is MDHEN and CDR2 is SYDVKM. Trimming removed 3 bases at V and 4 bases at J, with 13 bases between. The CDR3 runs to 15 residues. The CDR3 bases are TGTGCCAGCAGTTTTTCACGAGGGAAGGGAAACACCATATATTTT. Protein sequence: CASSFSRGKGNTIYF.

This sequence joins TRBV28 and TRBJ1-2; D unresolved. The germline V and J ends were trimmed by 1 base and 8 bases, with 14 bases remaining between them. The CDR3 consists of 14 residues. The germline V gene encodes CDR1 MDHEN and CDR2 SYDVKM. CDR3 nucleotides: TGTGCCAGCAGTTTATCTCACAGTGGGTGGGGCTACACCTTC. This translates into CASSLSHSGWGYTF.

This clone came up a few times. The chain links TRBV18 to TRBJ2-7; D might be TRBD2 (6 bases). Trimming took off 5 bases at V and 3 bases at J, with 14 bases between the two ends. The CDR3 consists of 14 residues. Germline V gives CDR1 KGHSH, CDR2 LQKENI. CDR3 in amino acids: CASSKAGTLYEQYF. The DNA for the CDR3 is TGTGCCAGCTCAAAAGCCGGGACTCTCTACGAGCAGTACTTC.

The genes are TRBV7-9 and TRBJ2-2; 11 nucleotides match TRBD2. The CDR3 is 18 amino acids. Germline V gene lookup returns CDR1 SEHNR and CDR2 FQNEAQ (reference sequence). J lost 1 base, V lost 1 base, and 5 bases had no gene match. Written as DNA, the CDR3 is TGTGCCAGCAGCTTAGGGGCGGGACTAGCGGAGAACACCGGGGAGCTGTTTTTT. Its protein product is CASSLGAGLAENTGELFF.

This clone was counted at least ten times. This sequence joins TRBV5-1 and TRBJ1-2; tentatively, D is TRBD1 (5 bases). Germline V gene sequence: CDR1 SGHRS, CDR2 YFSETQ. Trimming removed 4 bases from V and 5 bases from J, with 18 bases in between. The CDR3 covers 15 residues. The CDR3, as DNA: TGCGCCAGCAGCGAGGACCAGGGTAGTCGGTATGGCTACACCTTC. Its translation is CASSEDQGSRYGYTF.

V usage is TRBV2 and J usage is TRBJ2-5; TRBD2 agrees at 9 bases. The CDR3 length is 17 residues. V was pared by 3 bases and J by 2 bases, with 10 bases of the junction left unmatched. CDR1 is SNHLY, CDR2 FYNNEI, per germline. The CDR3 here is CASSDFYRGGGQETQYF. The CDR3 nucleotides are TGTGCCAGCAGTGATTTCTATCGCGGGGGGGGACAAGAGACCCAGTACTTC.

This clone was seen just once. The gene calls are TRBV28 and TRBJ1-1; 7 bases match TRBD1. The CDR3 consists of 15 residues. CDR1 is MDHEN, CDR2 SYDVKM, per germline. With V trimmed by 5 bases and J by 2 bases, 8 bases remained unmatched. In nucleotides, the CDR3 is TGTGCCAGCAGTCGGATCGGGACAGATAACACTGAAGCTTTCTTT. This gives the protein CASSRIGTDNTEAFF. The full variable domain, in which reference TRBV28 and TRBJ1-1 provide the parts outside the CDR3, is DVKVTQSSRYLVKRTGEKVFLECVQDMDHENMFWYRQDPGLGLRLIYFSYDVKMKEKGDIPEGYSVSREKKERFSLILESASTNQTSMYLCASSRIGTDNTEAFFGQGTRLTVV.

As DNA, the CDR3 is TGTGCCAGCTCACCGACAGGGGACGAGCAGTACTTC. The encoded protein is CASSPTGDEQYF. The chain is built from TRBV18 and TRBJ2-7; 8 nucleotides align to TRBD1. Germline assignment: CDR1 KGHSH and CDR2 LQKENI. The CDR3 loop spans 12 amino acids. The junction had 0 bases not matched to a gene; V was cut back by 3 bases and J by 5 bases.

This clone was detected a few times. Additional DNA sequences in this sample encode the identical CDR3. This rearrangement joins TRBV28 to TRBJ1-2, with 7 bases matching TRBD1. Germline V lookup: CDR1 MDHEN, CDR2 SYDVKM. This CDR3 has 13 residues. V was pared by 5 bases and J by 5 bases, with 5 bases of the junction left unmatched. In nucleotides, the CDR3 is TGTGCCAGCAGTCTTACAGGGGAGTATGGCTACACCTTC. Amino acid sequence: CASSLTGEYGYTF.

The V call is TRBV28, the J call TRBJ1-5; unclear D gene. V was cut by 2 bases and J by 0 bases, with 11 bases left in between. The germline V gene encodes CDR1 MDHEN and CDR2 SYDVKM. The CDR3 contains 16 residues. CDR3 nucleotide sequence: TGTGCCAGCAGTTTAATGAGCAGGCTTAGCAATCAGCCCCAGCATTTT. Translating it yields CASSLMSRLSNQPQHF.